A single sample gave rise to the 4 T cell receptor beta chains below, sequenced in a study of control samples from healthy donors and cancer patients. Assay: immunoSEQ multiplex PCR; the TCRdb copy retains only in-frame clones and omits some. The sample yields roughly 74,000 clones, around 94% seen once. The sample taken for sequencing was blood. These receptors all come from a woman aged 18 to 35 in good health.

The chain joins TRBV5-5 to TRBJ2-1, with a tentative D call TRBD2 (6 bases). CDR1 is SGHKS and CDR2 is YYEKEE in the germline V gene (reference sequence). The CDR3 is 15 amino acids. The V gene lost 2 bases and the J gene lost 9 bases, with 18 bases spanning the gap. Written as DNA, the CDR3 is TGTGCCAGCAGCTTTAGGATAGGACTGGGGGGTGAGCAGTTCTTC. Translated, it gives CASSFRIGLGGEQFF.

The J gene is TRBJ1-5, the V gene TRBV20-1, with TRBD1 identical over 7 bases. V was pared by 3 bases and J by 2 bases, with 10 bases of the junction left unmatched. This CDR3 has 16 amino acids. CDR1 is DFQATT, CDR2 SNEGSKA, per germline (reference sequence). DNA for the CDR3: TGCAGTGCTAGTGGATACGACAGGGAACGCAATCAGCCCCAGCATTTT. Protein sequence: CSASGYDRERNQPQHF.

This chain connects TRBV14 to TRBJ1-6; D possibly corresponds to TRBD1 (5 bases). The CDR3 has 17 amino acids. Trimming shortened V by 1 base and J by 0 bases, and 10 bases separated the two germline ends. Germline V gene sequence: CDR1 SGHDN, CDR2 FVKESK. The CDR3 DNA follows: TGTGCCAGCAGCCAAGCCTTTGGGGGCTCCTATAATTCACCCCTCCACTTT. It translates to CASSQAFGGSYNSPLHF.

The rearrangement links TRBV28 to TRBJ2-1; D uncertain. The germline V gene has CDR1 MDHEN and CDR2 SYDVKM. V was clipped by 6 bases and J by 12 bases, with 12 bases between them. The CDR3 covers 11 residues. CDR3 nucleotides: TGTGCCAGCAGAGAGCGAGCGATGCAGTTCTTC. Its translation: CASRERAMQFF.